This entry lists 8 T cell receptor beta chains sequenced from one sample in a study of post-analysis software for immune sequencing data. Study conclusions and caveats: When patients were compared with controls, about 5 TRBV segments were more frequent, TRBV5-6, TRBV5-1 and TRBV20-1 among them.

The library was made from cDNA and included unique molecular identifiers. TCRdb used MiXCR to reprocess the PCR reads, holding one entry per CDR3 protein. The table lists hundreds of thousands of distinct CDR3 sequences, about 53% of them singletons. No antigen is known for these receptors. The sample comprised blood. Receptor source: a girl between 10 and 17 years old with multiple sclerosis.

Only a few counts were recorded for this clonotype. The chain carries TRBV29-1 and TRBJ2-7; D may match TRBD1 or TRBD2 (5 bases each). V lost 6 bases to trimming and J lost 2 bases, with 14 bases between them. The CDR3 spans 13 residues. CDR1 and CDR2 (germline): SQVTM, ANQGSEA. The CDR3 loop is CSVAGTQTYEQYF. The DNA of the CDR3 is TGCAGCGTGGCCGGGACCCAAACCTACGAGCAGTACTTC.

The genes are TRBV29-1 and TRBJ1-1; D unresolved. Germline values: CDR1 SQVTM, CDR2 ANQGSEA. CDR3 length: 11 residues. Trimming removed 1 base at V and 10 bases at J, with 10 bases between. The DNA for the CDR3 is TGCAGCGTTGAAGTAGTGTATGGAGCTTTCTTT. It translates to CSVEVVYGAFF.

This clonotype came up a few times. The chain recombines TRBV6-5 with TRBJ2-7, with 7 bases matching TRBD1. This CDR3 has 13 amino acids. The V segment lost 4 bases and the J segment 4 bases; nucleotides outside the gene matches: 4. Germline V lookup: CDR1 MNHEY, CDR2 SVGAGI. This CDR3 is CASSSRRGYEQYF. CDR3 in DNA: TGTGCCAGCAGTTCCCGCAGGGGGTACGAGCAGTACTTC.

The chain joins TRBV5-1 to TRBJ2-1; 7 nucleotides align to TRBD1. V shed 4 bases, J shed 6 bases, and the junction held 13 bases outside the gene matches. The CDR3 totals 16 residues. Germline CDR1 SGHRS, CDR2 YFSETQ. DNA for the CDR3: TGCGCCAGCAGCCCGGGACAGAAAACTCTCTCCAATGAGCAGTTCTTC. Encoded protein: CASSPGQKTLSNEQFF.

V and J are TRBV27 and TRBJ1-2; TRBD1 aligns across 9 bases. Germline CDR1 is MNHEY and CDR2 is SMNVEV (reference sequence). The CDR3 runs to 12 residues. V shed 5 bases, J shed 8 bases, and the junction held 3 bases outside the gene matches. The CDR3 region has the DNA TGTGCCAGCAGTCCGACAGGGGGGGGCTACACCTTC. Amino acid sequence: CASSPTGGGYTF.

V is TRBV2 and J is TRBJ2-1; TRBD2 aligns across 16 bases. With V trimmed by 1 base and J by 9 bases, 3 bases remained unmatched. The CDR3 totals 16 residues. CDR1 is SNHLY, CDR2 FYNNEI, per germline. This chain's CDR3 is CASSEGGLAGGIEQFF. As DNA, the CDR3 is TGTGCCAGCAGTGAAGGGGGACTAGCGGGGGGGATTGAGCAGTTCTTC. The full variable domain, with the rest looked up from reference TRBV2 and TRBJ2-1, is EPEVTQTPSHQVTQMGQEVILRCVPISNHLYFYWYRQILGQKVEFLVSFYNNEISEKSEIFDDQFSVERPDGSNFTLKIRSTKLEDSAMYFCASSEGGLAGGIEQFFGPGTRLTVL.

This clonotype was counted only a few times. The chain joins TRBV7-2 to TRBJ2-1; a weak D match, TRBD2 (6 bases). The V and J ends lost 5 bases and 12 bases respectively, with 26 bases between them. Germline-derived CDR1 and CDR2 are SGHTA and FQGNSA. The CDR3 totals 16 residues. This CDR3 reads CASSPPTSLGHSRQFF. The CDR3 bases are TGTGCCAGCAGCCCTCCAACTAGCTTGGGTCACAGCAGGCAGTTCTTC.

This chain connects TRBV14 to TRBJ2-7; D gene ambiguous. The CDR3 is made up of 15 amino acids. V shed 4 bases and J shed 2 bases, with 15 bases lying between them. Germline lookup yields CDR1 SGHDN and CDR2 FVKESK. The CDR3 DNA is TGTGCCAGCAGCCCCCTTGGATCGGCGACCTACGAGCAGTACTTC. This codes for CASSPLGSATYEQYF.